Given below is one T cell receptor beta chain in context. In its sample, this clone was seen once. Its antigen is not yet known. No base quality values were provided; no much bigger clone lies one nucleotide off. This entry belongs to a study of Ad26.COV2.S vaccination and SARS-CoV-2 variants (dated by TCRdb to about 2021). As for the study more broadly: TCRbeta repertoire sequencing was used to assess the specificity and breadth of SARS-CoV-2-reactive T cell receptors after Ad26.COV2.S vaccination. The TCR-sequenced set comprised around 30 samples: about 19 Ad26.COV2.S vaccine recipients, 5 placebo recipients and 8 SARS-CoV-2 convalescent individuals.

The immunoSEQ Assay was used to sequence TCRbeta CDR3 regions. After extraction, genomic DNA underwent amplification by bias-controlled multiplex PCR, followed by high-throughput sequencing. The authors processed their data as follows. Collapsing and filtering of sequences were performed to quantify the absolute abundance of each unique TCRbeta CDR3 region. T cell fraction was estimated by normalizing TCRbeta template counts to usable DNA, which was measured by amplifying reference genes present in all nucleated cells. Repertoire TCRs were annotated as SARS-CoV-2-specific when V gene, CDR3 amino acid sequence and J gene were exactly matched to a known reactive TCR set. The reference SARS-CoV-2 TCR set was obtained from MIRA and was filtered for enrichment in COVID-19-positive ImmuneCODE repertoires, whereby public or cross-reactive TCRs were removed. Drawing on the MIRA antigens, annotated TCRs were analysed further at the level of specific ORF or position within ORF. Breadth was defined as annotated unique rearrangements over total unique productive rearrangements; depth was the summed frequency of those rearrangements. Two-sided Wilcoxon rank-sum tests were used to compare TCR breadth between groups. The clones in this table, taken by TCRdb from immuneACCESS, are in-frame only. Not every clone is retained; where verified, under half of the shortfall comes from an unresolved V gene, and the cause of the rest is unknown. V, J and clone size derive from that table, while D and trimming were established from the DNA sequence. For this sample the table gives 300,000 to 400,000 clones, of which 92% were detected only once. 3% to 5% of the sample is taken by the ten largest.

Overall results and qualifications from the work: Spike-specific TCR breadth was higher in Ad26.COV2.S recipients than in placebo recipients (P = 0.0014). According to the authors, total T cell responses may have been underestimated by the TCR breadth and depth analyses. Vaccine and placebo recipients had similar non-spike TCR breadth, a finding consistent with the vaccine containing only spike. After vaccination, spike-specific CD8+ and CD4+ T cell responses were reported to show substantial breadth.

The time point label of this sample denotes: individuals recovered from natural SARS-CoV-2 infection. The germline V gene specifies SNHLY as CDR1 and FYNNEI as CDR2. Taken from cysteine to phenylalanine, the CDR3 has 14 residues. The entry retains the CDR3 DNA only, 42 bases that are in frame from base 1. V loses 7 bases at its end and J loses 5 bases; junction bases beyond the gene matches: 6. The sequence derives from a human donor who had recovered from COVID-19. The receptor chain draws on TRBV2 and TRBJ1-5, with 9 bases in between that match TRBD1. The sample consisted of peripheral blood, taken after recovery from COVID-19. The CDR3 protein is CASKGGQGYQPQHF. The DNA sequence is given as TGTGCCAGCAAGGGAGGACAGGGGTATCAGCCCCAGCATTTT. The reference TRBV2 and TRBJ1-5 proteins fill in what lies around the CDR3, so the full variable domain reads EPEVTQTPSHQVTQMGQEVILRCVPISNHLYFYWYRQILGQKVEFLVSFYNNEISEKSEIFDDQFSVERPDGSNFTLKIRSTKLEDSAMYFCASKGGQGYQPQHFGDGTRLSIL.